This is a list of T cell receptor beta chains from one sample in a study of response to subunit inactivated influenza vaccine. TCRdb reprocessed the RT-PCR reads via MiXCR and lists one record per CDR3 protein. The data contain under 750,000 distinct CDR3 sequences, over 9.5% of them singletons. The source was PBMCs from blood, collected on the day of vaccination. The receptors derive from a man aged 50 to 60 who received an inactivated influenza vaccine. Each CDR3 is given with its conserved first and last residue. A D gene is named only where the DNA matches it firmly. Only some rows state a clone size, as once, few, many or a class for expanded clones.

j_gene	d_gene	v_gene	abundance	CDR3aa	CDR3nt
TRBJ2-5	-	TRBV5-4	-	CASSLSPVMETQYF	TGTGCCAGCAGCTTGTCCCCCGTTATGGAGACCCAGTACTTC
TRBJ2-2	-	TRBV5-1	few	CASSLAGISDTGELFF	TGCGCCAGCAGCTTGGCAGGGATAAGTGACACCGGGGAGCTGTTTTTT
TRBJ1-2	-	TRBV3-1	many	CASSPIQGGYGYTF	TGTGCCAGCAGCCCCATACAGGGTGGCTATGGCTACACCTTC
TRBJ1-6	-	TRBV5-1	-	CASSLAPGNNSPLHF	TGCGCCAGCAGCTTGGCACCAGGGAACAATTCACCCCTCCACTTT
TRBJ2-1	TRBD1	TRBV10-2	few	CASKQGSYNEQFF	TGCGCCAGCAAACAGGGGTCCTACAATGAGCAGTTCTTC
TRBJ2-7	-	TRBV7-9	many	CASTDTYEQYF	TGTGCCAGCACCGACACCTACGAGCAGTACTTC
TRBJ2-3	TRBD2	TRBV25-1	few	CATVPSGGLADTQYF	TGTGCCACCGTCCCCTCGGGAGGTTTGGCAGATACGCAGTATTTT
TRBJ2-1	-	TRBV11-2	-	CASSVYRSRVNEQFF	TGTGCCAGCAGCGTCTATCGGAGTCGGGTGAATGAGCAGTTCTTC
TRBJ1-2	-	TRBV25-1	few	CASSESDGGPNYGYTF	TGTGCCAGCAGTGAATCAGACGGGGGGCCTAACTATGGCTACACCTTC
TRBJ2-7	TRBD1	TRBV12-3/TRBV12-4	few	CASTTDRDRGEQYF	TGTGCCAGCACCACCGACCGGGACAGGGGCGAGCAGTACTTC
TRBJ2-6	-	TRBV12-3/TRBV12-4	-	CASSHISSGANVLTF	TGTGCCAGCAGTCATATTAGCTCTGGGGCCAACGTCCTGACTTTC
TRBJ2-3	-	TRBV5-6	few	CASSWRFRDTGTDTQYF	TGTGCCAGCAGCTGGCGGTTTCGGGACACAGGCACAGATACGCAGTATTTT
TRBJ1-4	-	TRBV24-1	once	CATSDFAGKLFF	TGTGCCACCAGTGATTTCGCGGGAAAACTGTTTTTT
TRBJ1-6	TRBD1	TRBV5-1	-	CASSIGTGAASPLHF	TGCGCCAGCAGCATAGGGACAGGCGCCGCTTCACCCCTCCACTTT
TRBJ2-3	-	TRBV11-2	-	CASSFTWVRRKHMGTQYF	TGTGCCAGCAGCTTCACATGGGTACGCAGAAAACACATGGGTACGCAGTATTTT
TRBJ2-5	-	TRBV4-1	few	CASSQGLRETQYF	TGCGCCAGCAGCCAAGGCCTAAGGGAGACCCAGTACTTC
TRBJ2-5	-	TRBV28	few	CASSFWGREQGETQYF	TGTGCCAGCAGTTTTTGGGGCAGAGAGCAGGGAGAGACCCAGTACTTC
TRBJ2-4	TRBD1	TRBV18	few	CASSPSLGQVIAKNIQYF	TGTGCCAGCTCACCATCTCTTGGACAGGTGATAGCCAAAAACATTCAGTACTTC
TRBJ2-1	-	TRBV12-3/TRBV12-4	-	CASSNPGLLNEQFF	TGTGCCAGCAGTAATCCGGGACTCCTCAATGAGCAGTTCTTC
TRBJ1-1	-	TRBV2	few	CASRKQGTNMNTEAFF	TGTGCCAGCAGGAAACAGGGCACAAACATGAACACTGAAGCTTTCTTT
TRBJ1-2	-	TRBV28	-	CASTAGGIGYTF	TGTGCCAGCACCGCTGGGGGCATTGGCTACACCTTC
TRBJ2-5	-	TRBV29-1	-	CSVQVSTSHPGETQYF	TGCAGCGTTCAAGTATCGACAAGTCACCCGGGGGAGACCCAGTACTTC
TRBJ1-2	-	TRBV28	few	CASSLEQLAGYTF	TGTGCCAGCAGTTTGGAGCAACTTGCTGGCTACACCTTC
TRBJ1-4	-	TRBV7-2	few	CASSLAWGQVKLFF	TGTGCCAGCAGCTTAGCGTGGGGGCAGGTAAAACTGTTTTTT
TRBJ1-4	-	TRBV4-3	-	CASSLELQNNEKLFF	TGCGCCAGCAGCCTAGAGCTACAAAACAATGAAAAACTGTTTTTT
TRBJ2-3	-	TRBV6-1	few	CASSDSPGADTQYF	TGTGCCAGCAGTGACAGCCCAGGGGCAGATACGCAGTATTTT
TRBJ2-1	TRBD2	TRBV25-1	-	CASSKRTSGNNEQFF	TGTGCCAGCAGTAAACGGACTAGCGGTAACAATGAGCAGTTCTTC
TRBJ2-2	TRBD2	TRBV4-3	-	CASSQTLAENTGELFF	TGCGCCAGCAGCCAAACCCTAGCGGAGAACACCGGGGAGCTGTTTTTT
TRBJ2-7	-	TRBV7-2	few	CASSLAGGVLVGRNEQYF	TGTGCCAGCAGCTTAGCAGGGGGGGTTCTCGTCGGTAGGAACGAGCAGTACTTC
TRBJ2-7	TRBD2	TRBV27	-	CASSPLGGTFEQYF	TGTGCCAGCAGTCCCTTGGGGGGGACCTTCGAGCAGTACTTC
TRBJ2-1	-	TRBV27	-	CASISGWGPSEQFF	TGTGCCAGCATTTCGGGCTGGGGCCCTTCCGAGCAGTTCTTC
TRBJ2-4	-	TRBV5-5	many	CASSQGLTLAKNIQYF	TGTGCCAGCAGCCAGGGACTTACTCTAGCCAAAAACATTCAGTACTTC
TRBJ2-5	-	TRBV11-2	-	CASSSGATQYF	TGTGCCAGCAGCTCGGGGGCGACCCAGTACTTC
TRBJ2-7	-	TRBV28	many	CASSLRGNPYEQYF	TGTGCCAGCAGTTTAAGGGGGAATCCCTACGAGCAGTACTTC
TRBJ2-7	-	TRBV10-2	once	CASSESRYEQYF	TGCGCCAGCAGTGAGTCGAGGTACGAGCAGTACTTC
TRBJ2-3	-	TRBV12-3/TRBV12-4	many	CASSSFQRDTQYF	TGTGCCAGCAGTTCGTTCCAACGAGATACGCAGTATTTT
TRBJ1-4	-	TRBV25-1	few	CASSEYGTPNEKLFF	TGTGCCAGCAGTGAATACGGGACACCGAATGAAAAACTGTTTTTT
TRBJ2-7	-	TRBV12-3/TRBV12-4	many	CASSFGQGLGYEQYF	TGTGCCAGCAGTTTCGGTCAAGGCCTGGGGTACGAGCAGTACTTC
TRBJ2-4	-	TRBV11-2	many	CASSFGDIQYF	TGTGCCAGCAGCTTCGGGGACATTCAGTACTTC
TRBJ2-7	-	TRBV11-2	many	CASSLSNGHEQYF	TGTGCCAGCAGCTTATCAAACGGGCACGAGCAGTACTTC
TRBJ1-4	TRBD1	TRBV20-1	few	CSAGQGANEKLFF	TGCAGTGCTGGCCAGGGGGCTAATGAAAAACTGTTTTTT
TRBJ2-1	-	TRBV29-1	few	CSGERQRNNEQFF	TGCAGCGGGGAGAGACAGAGAAACAATGAGCAGTTCTTC
TRBJ2-3	TRBD2	TRBV28	few	CASSDPSGSSTDTQYF	TGTGCCAGCAGTGATCCTAGCGGGAGTAGCACAGATACGCAGTATTTT